This is a list of T cell receptor beta chains from one sample in a study of T cells after posttransplantation cyclophosphamide. Some clones are missing from TCRdb's copy, which holds only in-frame ones; the method was immunoSEQ multiplex PCR. The sample was found to contain around 35,000 clones, and every one recurs. Sequencing was performed on PBMCs. These receptors all come from a man aged 30 to 45 in good health and a related stem cell transplant donor. Each CDR3 is given without its conserved first and last residue. The order of the fields is clone size, V gene, CDR3 protein. Clone size is shown for a subset of rows, as once, few, many or a class of expanded clone.

>many|TRBV7-2
ASSRQGGIDEQY
>many|TRBV6-6
ASSYEGLETQY
>many|TRBV4-3
ASSPDRGENYGYT
>many|TRBV7-2
ASSLVGGRLGYT
>few|TRBV9
ASSVNKFGPQH
>NA|TRBV9
ASSVVQDGSGELF
>many|TRBV6-2/TRBV6-3
ASSSGQWESSYNSPLH
>many|TRBV5-1
ASSLGTSSYQETQY
>many|TRBV12-3/TRBV12-4
ASSLTRTGTPNQPQH
>many|TRBV7-9
ASSFQGTMLTDTQY
>NA|TRBV25-1
ASRGGLGSPLH
>many|TRBV19
ASSAVEGRHWEQY
>many|TRBV7-9
ASSLRQGGEQY
>NA|TRBV7-3
ASSLTSGGETDTQY
>many|TRBV5-4
ASSFDRDNEQF
>many|TRBV10-2
ASRRNSYNEQF
>many|TRBV7-9
ASSWDIRAF
>many|TRBV5-1
ASSTLAGLNSGANVLT
>many|TRBV18
ASSDTGGLYEQY
>many|TRBV10-2
ASSGGEITTEAF
>few|TRBV4-1
ASSQAGGQETQY
>many|TRBV11-3
ASSLDRDRIYNSPLH
>few|TRBV5-1
ASSKGQNQETQY
>many|TRBV5-6
ASSETGSSQY
>NA|TRBV5-1
ASSLGTVNTEAF
>many|TRBV18
ASSPGAGPGTDTQY
>many|TRBV5-1
ASSLSTANYEQY
>few|TRBV5-1
ASSPPRGGDTGELF
>NA|TRBV5-1
ASSPGQTYEQY
>many|TRBV13
ASSRTALYGYT
>many|TRBV19
ASSIEVMGPTGTEAF
>many|TRBV2
ASIPRVWTEAF
>many|TRBV19
ASSIDAVNTEAF
>many|TRBV5-1
ASSSTGDAYEQY
>few|TRBV9
ASSVGGVFETQY
>NA|TRBV15
ATSRGASGGPWSSYNEQF
>many|TRBV28
ASSLLMGAAGNTIY
>many|TRBV18
ASSPTPDRRSGNTIY
>many|TRBV4-3
ASSYQRGALDTQY
>NA|TRBV6-1
ASSVGQGAYNEQF
>many|TRBV5-5
ASSLNRGRNEQY
>few|TRBV29-1
SVGGGGDTDTQY
>many|TRBV9
ASSTGQGSEQY
>NA|TRBV4-2
ASSQERAGVSNEQF
>many|TRBV28
ASTSLYNQPQH
>many|TRBV9
ASSVGGGADLKTQY
>many|TRBV7-9
ATSGTGASYEQY
>NA|TRBV4-2
ASSLLDRVQKNTEAF
>NA|TRBV6-1
ASSETGGVVIGYT
>many|TRBV4-3
ASSQDVAGGPYTDTQY
>many|TRBV12-3/TRBV12-4
ASRAEGRYTGELF
>NA|TRBV28
ASSSGLPQH
>many|TRBV4-3
ASSQDRGTGSEKLF
>NA|TRBV9
ASSVGLAGGRETQY
>many|TRBV7-9
ASSSPGSGYGYT
>many|TRBV4-2
ASSHRTGDNYGYT
>few|TRBV13
ASIERGTGANVLT
>many|TRBV7-2
ASSLGSGGTSYNEQF
>many|TRBV19
ASSIPPAGGVSGANVLT